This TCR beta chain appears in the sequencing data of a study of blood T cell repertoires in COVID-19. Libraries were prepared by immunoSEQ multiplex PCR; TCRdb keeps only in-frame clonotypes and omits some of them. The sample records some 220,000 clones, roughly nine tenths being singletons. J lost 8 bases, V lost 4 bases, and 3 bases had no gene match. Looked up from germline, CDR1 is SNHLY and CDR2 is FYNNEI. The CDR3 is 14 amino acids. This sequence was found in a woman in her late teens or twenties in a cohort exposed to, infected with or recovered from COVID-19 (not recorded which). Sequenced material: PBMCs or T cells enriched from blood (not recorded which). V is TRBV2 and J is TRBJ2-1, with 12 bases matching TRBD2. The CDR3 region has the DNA TGTGCCAGCAGTGGGACTAGCGGGATCGATGAGCAGTTCTTC. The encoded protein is CASSGTSGIDEQFF.